Listed below are T cell receptor beta chains from one sample, sequenced in a study of T-cell memory formation after mild COVID-19. TCRdb passed the 5' RACE reads through MiXCR, listing each CDR3 protein once. Of about 300,000 distinct CDR3 sequences in the sample, approximately 19% were seen once. The sequenced sample consisted of PBMCs or a T cell subset sorted from them (not recorded which). The receptor set was obtained from a young man who had mild COVID-19 (a few samples of this study predate the infection). Cell type and time point are not known. Both conserved end residues are part of each CDR3. A D gene is named only where the DNA matches it firmly. Some rows have no size entry. The others give once, few or many, or a class for an expanded clone.

TRBD2 | TRBJ2-4 | TRBV6-1 | few | CAITTSGGGWNIQYF | TGTGCCATCACTACCAGCGGGGGGGGATGGAACATTCAGTACTTC
. | TRBJ2-7 | TRBV4-1 | . | CASSQGLANYEQYF | TGCGCCAGCAGCCAAGGGCTAGCGAATTACGAGCAGTACTTC
. | TRBJ2-2 | TRBV12-3/TRBV12-4 | . | CASSLSFTGELFF | TGTGCCAGCAGTTTATCTTTTACCGGGGAGCTGTTTTTT
. | TRBJ1-1 | TRBV20-1 | many | CSAREGWTEAFF | TGCAGTGCTAGAGAAGGGTGGACTGAAGCTTTCTTT
TRBD1 | TRBJ2-7 | TRBV12-3/TRBV12-4 | few | CASSSTGFEQYF | TGTGCCAGCAGCTCGACAGGGTTCGAGCAGTACTTC
. | TRBJ2-5 | TRBV28 | . | CASSLGTQTQYF | TGTGCCAGCAGTTTGGGTACTCAGACCCAGTACTTC
TRBD1 | TRBJ2-2 | TRBV12-3/TRBV12-4 | many | CASKVLGGANTGELFF | TGTGCCAGCAAGGTGCTAGGGGGCGCGAACACCGGGGAGCTGTTTTTT
. | TRBJ2-3 | TRBV3-1 | . | CASRPTGRMTDTQYF | TGTGCCAGCAGACCCACAGGACGTATGACAGATACGCAGTATTTT
TRBD1 | TRBJ2-7 | TRBV12-3/TRBV12-4 | . | CASSFWDSVHEQYF | TGTGCCAGCAGTTTTTGGGACAGTGTGCACGAGCAGTACTTC
TRBD2 | TRBJ2-5 | TRBV4-1 | . | CASSLGAGEGQETQYF | TGCGCCAGCAGCCTGGGAGCGGGGGAGGGCCAAGAGACCCAGTACTTC
. | TRBJ2-7 | TRBV25-1 | few | CASSEYLLGHGEQYF | TGTGCCAGCAGTGAATATCTTTTAGGACATGGCGAGCAGTACTTC